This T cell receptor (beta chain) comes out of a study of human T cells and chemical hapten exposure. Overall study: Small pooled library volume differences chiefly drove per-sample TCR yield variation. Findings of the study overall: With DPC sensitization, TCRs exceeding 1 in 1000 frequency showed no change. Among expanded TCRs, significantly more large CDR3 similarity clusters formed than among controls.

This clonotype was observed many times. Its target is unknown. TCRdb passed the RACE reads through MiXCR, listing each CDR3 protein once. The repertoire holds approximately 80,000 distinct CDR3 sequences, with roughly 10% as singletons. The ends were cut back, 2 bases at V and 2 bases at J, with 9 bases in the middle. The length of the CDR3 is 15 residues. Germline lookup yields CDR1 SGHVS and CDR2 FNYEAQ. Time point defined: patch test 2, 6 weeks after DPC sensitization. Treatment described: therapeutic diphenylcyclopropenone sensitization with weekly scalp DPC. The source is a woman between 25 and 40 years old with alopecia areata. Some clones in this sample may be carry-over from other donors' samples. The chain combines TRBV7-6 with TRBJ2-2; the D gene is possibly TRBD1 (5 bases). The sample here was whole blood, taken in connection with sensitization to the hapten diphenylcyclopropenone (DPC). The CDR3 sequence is CASSLRTQNTGELFF. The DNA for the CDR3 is TGTGCCAGCAGCTTACGGACACAAAACACCGGGGAGCTGTTTTTT.